These 23 T cell receptor beta chains were sequenced from one sample in a study of response to subunit inactivated influenza vaccine. TCRdb re-called the RT-PCR reads through MiXCR, storing one row per CDR3 protein. Of over 400,000 distinct CDR3 sequences in the sample, 11% were seen once. The source was PBMCs from blood, collected roughly 45 days after vaccination. These receptors originate from a man aged 50-60 years who received an inactivated influenza vaccine.

In its sample, this clonotype was seen a few times. The chain joins TRBV27 to TRBJ1-1; maybe TRBD1 (5 bases). The CDR3 loop spans 18 amino acids. Germline V lookup: CDR1 MNHEY, CDR2 SMNVEV (reference sequence). The ends were cut back, 6 bases at V and 1 base at J, with 24 bases in the middle. In nucleotides, the CDR3 is TGTGCCAGCAGCAGTCCAGGGTTTAGGGGCCGCGAGAACACTGAAGCTTTCTTT. Residues: CASSSPGFRGRENTEAFF.

The sample holds many counts of this clonotype. Here the CDR3 DNA reads TGCAGTGCTAGTTATGGAAATGAGCAGTTCTTC. Translation gives CSASYGNEQFF. The V gene is TRBV20-1, the J gene TRBJ2-1; D not certain. V was shortened by 3 bases and J by 7 bases, with 7 bases between the two germline ends. The CDR3 consists of 11 residues. Germline lookup yields CDR1 DFQATT and CDR2 SNEGSKA (reference sequence).

This chain links TRBV7-8 with TRBJ1-6, with D perhaps matching TRBD1 (5 bases). The V gene's germline CDR1 is SGHVS and CDR2 FQNEAQ. Trimming cost V 5 bases and J 11 bases, with 13 bases left between them. This CDR3 contains 13 residues. The CDR3, as DNA: TGTGCCAGCAGCCGACAGCCCCAACCACCCCTCCACTTT. Its protein product is CASSRQPQPPLHF.

The genes are TRBV7-9 and TRBJ2-5, with 8 bases matching TRBD1. CDR1 SEHNR and CDR2 FQNEAQ come from the germline V gene (reference sequence). The CDR3 consists of 15 residues. The V and J ends lost 4 bases and 1 base, in that order; junction bases with no gene match: 5. DNA for the CDR3: TGTGCCAGCAGCTACAACAGGGGGATCCAAGAGACCCAGTACTTC. Its protein is CASSYNRGIQETQYF.

This clonotype was seen a handful of times. The chain combines TRBV7-9 with TRBJ1-1; maybe TRBD1 (5 bases). Germline V CDR1 and CDR2: SEHNR, FQNEAQ (reference sequence). V lost 5 bases, J lost 4 bases, and 14 bases lay in between. The length of the CDR3 is 14 residues. The DNA for the CDR3 is TGTGCCAGCAGCCCCGGGACCCTGGTCACTGAAGCTTTCTTT. This encodes CASSPGTLVTEAFF.

This clonotype was seen a few times. The chain uses TRBV4-2 and TRBJ1-6; D is undetermined. Germline values: CDR1 LGHNA, CDR2 YNFKEQ. The CDR3 runs 16 residues. Trimming left V 0 bases short and J 7 bases short, with 13 bases between. CDR3: CASSQDHAGTNSPLHF. CDR3 DNA sequence: TGTGCCAGCAGCCAAGATCACGCCGGCACCAATTCACCCCTCCACTTT.

This CDR3 is CASSHRGGTAGANVLTF. DNA of the CDR3: TGTGCCAGCAGTCACCGAGGGGGGACGGCTGGGGCCAACGTCCTGACTTTC. The chain has TRBV6-5 and TRBJ2-6; TRBD1 or TRBD2 may be the D gene (6 bases each). The CDR3 extends over 17 amino acids. Trimming left V 5 bases short and J 2 bases short, with 16 bases between. The V gene's germline CDR1 is MNHEY and CDR2 SVGAGI.

The chain recombines TRBV21-1 with TRBJ2-7; the D call of TRBD1 is as the table states it, not checked on the DNA. TRBV21-1 is assigned pseudogene status. CDR3 length equals 20 residues. The CDR3 loop reads CASSARLDHVYCQGIYEQYF. CDR3 DNA: TGTGCCAGCAGCGCGCGGTTGGATCACGTGTACTGTCAGGGGATATACGAGCAGTACTTC.

The table lists this clonotype with a few counts. The rearrangement links TRBV20-1 to TRBJ2-1; D gene ambiguous. The V gene lost 3 bases and the J gene lost 4 bases, with 16 bases spanning the gap. Per the germline V gene, CDR1 is DFQATT and CDR2 is SNEGSKA (reference sequence). This CDR3 comprises 15 residues. The CDR3 here is CSARSISETYNEQFF. CDR3 bases: TGCAGTGCTAGGAGTATCAGCGAAACATACAATGAGCAGTTCTTC.

A few counts support this clonotype. V and J are TRBV7-2 and TRBJ2-1, with D hard to call. Trimming removed 4 bases at V and 8 bases at J, with 9 bases between. The CDR3 runs to 12 residues. The V gene's germline CDR1 is SGHTA and CDR2 FQGNSA. CDR3 loop: CASSSDIYEQFF. The CDR3 DNA reads as TGTGCCAGCAGCTCAGACATCTATGAGCAGTTCTTC.

This clonotype came up many times. V usage is TRBV7-2 and J usage is TRBJ2-1, with 13 bases identical to TRBD2. This CDR3 is built from 15 residues. V lost 5 bases, J lost 11 bases, and 9 bases stayed unmatched. Germline V lookup: CDR1 SGHTA, CDR2 FQGNSA. The CDR3: CASSPPGLAGLQQFF. The DNA for the CDR3 is TGTGCCAGCAGCCCTCCGGGACTAGCGGGACTTCAGCAGTTCTTC.

This clonotype was observed at least ten times. The chain links TRBV5-1 to TRBJ1-2; TRBD1 matches 11 bases. The CDR3 covers 15 residues. J was trimmed by 0 bases and V by 7 bases; bases with no gene match: 5. CDR1 and CDR2 (germline): SGHRS, YFSETQ. The CDR3 DNA reads TGCGCCAGCGGACAGGGGGCAACACCTAACTATGGCTACACCTTC. The encoded protein is CASGQGATPNYGYTF.

The chain has TRBV7-9 and TRBJ2-7; D is unresolved. V lost 5 bases and J 4 bases, leaving 6 bases between the germline ends. Germline CDR1 SEHNR, CDR2 FQNEAQ (reference sequence). This CDR3 is built from 11 residues. The CDR3 nucleotides read TGTGCCAGCAGCGCCAAATACGAGCAGTACTTC. Its translation: CASSAKYEQYF.

This clonotype was detected only a few times. CDR3 region: CSARDLAGTHYGYTF. In DNA form, the CDR3 reads TGCAGTGCTAGAGATCTGGCAGGGACACACTATGGCTACACCTTC. The gene calls are TRBV20-1 and TRBJ1-2; D perhaps matches TRBD1 (6 bases). V was pared by 0 bases and J by 3 bases, with 14 bases between. Germline CDR1 DFQATT, CDR2 SNEGSKA (reference sequence). The CDR3 is made up of 15 amino acids.

This clonotype was seen many times. The gene calls are TRBV6-1 and TRBJ2-7, with 8 bases aligning to TRBD1. Per germline, CDR1 MNHNS and CDR2 SASEGT. Trimming cost V 8 bases and J 0 bases; bases outside gene matches: 15. The CDR3 loop spans 17 amino acids. CDR3 region: CASRKEAGGFSSYEQYF. In DNA form, the CDR3 reads TGTGCCAGCCGCAAGGAGGCAGGGGGCTTCTCCTCCTACGAGCAGTACTTC.

This clonotype was detected ten times or more. The rearrangement joins TRBV12-3 or TRBV12-4 to TRBJ2-2; weak D call: TRBD2 (5 bases). The CDR3 is 15 amino acids. V shed 1 base and J shed 1 base, with 7 bases lying between them. CDR3 residues: CASSLESGNTGELFF. CDR3 nucleotide sequence: TGTGCCAGCAGTTTAGAGAGCGGGAACACCGGGGAGCTGTTTTTT.

This clonotype was counted only a few times. This chain joins TRBV27 and TRBJ1-2; 7 positions match TRBD1. Trimming took 2 bases from V and 7 from J; bases not matched to a gene: 4. The length of the CDR3 is 13 residues. Germline-derived CDR1 and CDR2 are MNHEY and SMNVEV (reference sequence). CDR3 amino acids: CASSLEGAGGYTF. The CDR3 nucleotides are TGTGCCAGCAGTTTAGAGGGGGCTGGTGGCTACACCTTC.

This clonotype was recorded a few times. The chain joins TRBV5-1 to TRBJ2-5, with 9 bases matching TRBD1. Germline assignment: CDR1 SGHRS and CDR2 YFSETQ. The CDR3 runs 14 residues. V lost 3 bases to trimming and J lost 7 bases; unmatched junction nucleotides: 7. The CDR3 is CASSSDRGSGTQYF. CDR3 coding DNA: TGCGCCAGCAGCTCGGACAGGGGATCAGGGACCCAGTACTTC.

This clonotype has only a few counts. This chain joins TRBV5-6 and TRBJ2-1, with D tentatively TRBD1 (5 bases). This CDR3 has 13 amino acids. The V and J ends lost 0 bases and 12 bases respectively, with 13 bases between them. Germline V CDR1 and CDR2: SGHDT, YYEEEE. The CDR3 nucleotides read TGTGCCAGCAGCTTGGCTACAGGCTCCGGGCAGTTCTTC. Translation gives CASSLATGSGQFF.

The chain has TRBV12-3 or TRBV12-4 and TRBJ2-7, with 13 nucleotides matching TRBD2. The junction had 5 bases not matched to a gene; V was cut back by 3 bases and J by 0 bases. The CDR3 spans 17 residues. CDR3 sequence (DNA): TGTGCCAGCAGTTTCGGGACTAGCGGGACTCCCTCCTACGAGCAGTACTTC. It codes for CASSFGTSGTPSYEQYF.

This clonotype was found a few times. The gene calls are TRBV6-1 and TRBJ2-1; maybe TRBD2 (5 bases). Trimming stripped 7 bases from V and 1 base from J, with 26 bases between. The CDR3 is made up of 19 amino acids. Per germline, CDR1 MNHNS and CDR2 SASEGT. CDR3: CASTERASSWSESYNEQFF. CDR3 coding DNA: TGTGCCAGCACCGAAAGGGCTAGCTCCTGGTCCGAGTCCTACAATGAGCAGTTCTTC.

This rearrangement joins TRBV5-1 to TRBJ2-7, with 10 positions matching TRBD1. The CDR3 has 16 residues. Germline loops: CDR1 SGHRS, CDR2 YFSETQ. V was clipped by 0 bases and J by 7 bases; unmatched bases: 10. The CDR3 DNA reads TGCGCCAGCAGCTTGGTGGTACCCCGGACAGGGGGGGAGCAGTACTTC. Its protein is CASSLVVPRTGGEQYF.

Only a few counts were recorded for this clonotype. CDR3 nucleotide sequence: TGCAGCGTTGGAAGAGGGCGAGAGACCCAGTACTTC. Translation gives CSVGRGRETQYF. The V call is TRBV29-1, the J call TRBJ2-5; D may be TRBD2 (5 bases). Germline CDR1 is SQVTM and CDR2 is ANQGSEA. With 4 bases removed from V and 4 bases from J, the gap between germline ends came to 10 bases. The CDR3 runs 12 residues.